This T cell receptor (beta chain) was obtained from a study of cytomegalovirus exposure and HLA in healthy donors. Overall study: Earlier sequencing of some 180 million T cells yielded fewer than 140 million unique TCR beta sequences.

Only one count was recorded for this clone. No antigen is known for it. Between the trimmed V and J ends, which lost 2 bases and 1 base, there was a span of 9 bases. The CDR3 has 14 amino acids. Germline V gene lookup returns CDR1 SGHVS and CDR2 FQNEAQ. PCR was performed using 60 Vbeta and 13 Jbeta primers. The assay was immunoSEQ multiplex PCR, and TCRdb's table has in-frame clones only and misses some. Of 150,000 to 180,000 clones listed, roughly 80% are singletons. General study points: Later on, a genetic analysis was performed. It linked a missense variant in DCLRE1C with V- and J-gene trimming of TCR beta. In most subjects, TCR beta sequences reportedly gave accurate predictions of HLA-A and HLA-B alleles. Excluded: some indistinguishable V segments such as TRBV6-2 and TRBV6-3.

The receptor was derived from a man younger than 45 in good health and CMV-seropositive. The source material was PBMCs. The chain combines TRBV7-8 with TRBJ2-7; D may be TRBD2 (5 bases). The CDR3 DNA reads as TGTGCCAGCAGCTTATCCCGGGGATCCTACGAGCAGTACTTC. The encoded protein is CASSLSRGSYEQYF.